The 6 T cell receptor beta chains below were found in one sample sequenced in a study of T-cell reconstitution after alpha-beta-depleted transplantation in children. For TCRbeta, the library was prepared with unique molecular identifiers. TCRdb reanalysed the PCR reads using MiXCR and keeps one entry per CDR3 protein. The sample records 300,000 to 400,000 distinct CDR3 sequences, about 16% being singletons. Source: PBMCs, mostly from graft donor cells, taken 360 days after TCRalphabeta/CD19-depleted stem cell transplant. The receptors come from a male patient between 2 and 10 years old who had a stem cell transplant for acute lymphoblastic leukemia, so the T cells may come from the graft donor.

V gene TRBV9 combines with J gene TRBJ1-5; D call uncertain. V lost 0 bases and J 3 bases, leaving 7 bases between the germline ends. Germline loops: CDR1 SGDLS, CDR2 YYNGEE. This CDR3 comprises 14 residues. The CDR3 spells CASSVGPDNQPQHF. The CDR3 region has the DNA TGTGCCAGCAGCGTAGGCCCGGACAATCAGCCCCAGCATTTT.

The chain couples TRBV28 to TRBJ1-1; unclear D gene. Per germline, CDR1 MDHEN and CDR2 SYDVKM. Trimming stripped 5 bases from V and 0 bases from J, with 7 bases between. The CDR3 consists of 13 residues. Here the CDR3 DNA reads TGTGCCAGCAGTCTCATCATGAACACTGAAGCTTTCTTT. Protein product: CASSLIMNTEAFF.

In its sample, this clonotype was seen many times. The chain combines TRBV5-1 with TRBJ2-6; D uncertain. The CDR3 runs 17 residues. Looked up from germline, CDR1 is SGHRS and CDR2 is YFSETQ. The V end lost 4 bases, the J end lost 0 bases, and 14 bases lay between the germline ends. The CDR3 sequence: CASSPQVRLSGANVLTF. The CDR3 DNA follows: TGCGCCAGCAGCCCTCAGGTGAGACTCTCTGGGGCCAACGTCCTGACTTTC.

This clonotype occurred a few times. As DNA, the CDR3 is TGCGCCAGCAGCCTCCAGGGGACATTTGGCACAGATACGCAGTATTTT. This codes for CASSLQGTFGTDTQYF. The chain recombines TRBV4-3 with TRBJ2-3, with D possibly being TRBD1 (6 bases). Germline V gene sequence: CDR1 LGHNA, CDR2 YSLEER. Trimming took 4 bases from V and 1 from J, leaving 15 bases between them. This CDR3 has 16 residues.

The V gene is TRBV10-3, the J gene TRBJ2-7; tentatively, D is TRBD2 (6 bases). This CDR3 spans 16 amino acids. Germline V gives CDR1 ENHRY, CDR2 SYGVKD. Deletions cut 0 bases from V and 2 bases from J, with 14 bases between. The CDR3 is CAISESGGRRTYEQYF. CDR3 bases: TGTGCCATCAGTGAGTCGGGGGGACGCAGGACCTACGAGCAGTACTTC.

The chain links TRBV4-1 to TRBJ1-6, with TRBD1 matching 9 bases. Germline trimming cut 4 bases from V and 9 bases from J; bases unmatched to any gene: 10. The CDR3 extends over 16 amino acids. Per germline, CDR1 MGHRA and CDR2 YSYEKL. The CDR3 DNA follows: TGCGCCAGCAGCCGTCCCGGGACAGGGAAGGGTTCACCCCTCCACTTT. Encoded protein: CASSRPGTGKGSPLHF.